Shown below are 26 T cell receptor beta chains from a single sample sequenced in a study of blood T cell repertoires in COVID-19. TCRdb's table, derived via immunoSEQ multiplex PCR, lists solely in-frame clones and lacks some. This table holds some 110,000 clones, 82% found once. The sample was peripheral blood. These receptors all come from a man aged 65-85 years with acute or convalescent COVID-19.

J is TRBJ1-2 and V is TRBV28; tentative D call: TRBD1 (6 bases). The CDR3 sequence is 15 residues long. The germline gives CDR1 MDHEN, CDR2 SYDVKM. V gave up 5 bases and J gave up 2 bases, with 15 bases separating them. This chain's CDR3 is CASSLQGALNYGYTF. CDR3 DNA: TGTGCCAGCAGTCTACAGGGAGCGTTGAACTATGGCTACACCTTC.

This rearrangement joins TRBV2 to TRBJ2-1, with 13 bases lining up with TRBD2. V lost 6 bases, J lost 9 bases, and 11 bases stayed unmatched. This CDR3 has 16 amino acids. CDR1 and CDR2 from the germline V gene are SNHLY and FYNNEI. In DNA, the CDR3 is TGTGCCAGCAGACTGACTAGCGGGGGGACTCTTAGTGAGCAGTTCTTC. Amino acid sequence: CASRLTSGGTLSEQFF.

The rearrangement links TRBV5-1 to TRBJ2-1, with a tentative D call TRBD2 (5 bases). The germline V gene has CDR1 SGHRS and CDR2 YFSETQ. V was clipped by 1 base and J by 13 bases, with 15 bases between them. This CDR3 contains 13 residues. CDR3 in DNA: TGCGCCAGCAGCTTGAATTCCGGGGATTTACAGTTCTTC. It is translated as CASSLNSGDLQFF.

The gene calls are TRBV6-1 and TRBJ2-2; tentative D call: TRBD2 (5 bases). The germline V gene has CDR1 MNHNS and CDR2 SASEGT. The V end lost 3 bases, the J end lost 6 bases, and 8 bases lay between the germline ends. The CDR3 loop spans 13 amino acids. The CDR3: CASSDRTAGELFF. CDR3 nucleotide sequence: TGTGCCAGCAGTGACCGGACTGCCGGGGAGCTGTTTTTT.

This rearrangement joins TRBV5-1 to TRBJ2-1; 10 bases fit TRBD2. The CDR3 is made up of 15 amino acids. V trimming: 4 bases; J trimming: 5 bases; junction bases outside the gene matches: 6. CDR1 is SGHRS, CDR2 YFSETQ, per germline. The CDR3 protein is CASSPLAGGDNEQFF. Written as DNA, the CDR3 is TGCGCCAGCAGCCCTTTAGCGGGAGGAGACAATGAGCAGTTCTTC.

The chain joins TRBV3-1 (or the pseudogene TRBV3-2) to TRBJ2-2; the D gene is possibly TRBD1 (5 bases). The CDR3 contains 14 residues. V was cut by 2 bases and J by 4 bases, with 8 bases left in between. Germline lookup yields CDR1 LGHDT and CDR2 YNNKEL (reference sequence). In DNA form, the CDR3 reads TGTGCCAGCAGCCAATTAGGGGTCACCGGGGAGCTGTTTTTT. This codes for CASSQLGVTGELFF.

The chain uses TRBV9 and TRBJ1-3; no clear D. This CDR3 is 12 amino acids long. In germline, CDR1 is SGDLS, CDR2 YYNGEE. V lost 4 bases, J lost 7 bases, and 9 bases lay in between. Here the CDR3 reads CASSSSQNTIYF. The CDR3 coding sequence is TGTGCCAGCAGCTCTAGCCAGAACACCATATATTTT.

CDR3 DNA sequence: TGTGCCAGCAGTGAAAGGTCGGGGGGGGACGTAGCCAAAAACATTCAGTACTTC. Translation: CASSERSGGDVAKNIQYF. V is TRBV2 and J is TRBJ2-4; 8 bases fit TRBD2. The CDR3 runs 18 residues. The junction had 9 bases not matched to a gene; V was cut back by 2 bases and J by 0 bases. The V gene's germline CDR1 is SNHLY and CDR2 FYNNEI.

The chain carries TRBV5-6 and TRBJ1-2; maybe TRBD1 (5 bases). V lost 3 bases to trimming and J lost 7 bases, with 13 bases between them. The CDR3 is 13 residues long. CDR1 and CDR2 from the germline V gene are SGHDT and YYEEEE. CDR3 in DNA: TGTGCCAGCAGCTCTAGACAGAGAAGTGGCTACACCTTC. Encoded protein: CASSSRQRSGYTF.

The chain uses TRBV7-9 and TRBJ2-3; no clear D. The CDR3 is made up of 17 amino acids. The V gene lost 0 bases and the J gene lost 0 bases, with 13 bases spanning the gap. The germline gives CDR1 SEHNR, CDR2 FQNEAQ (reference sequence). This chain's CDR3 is CASSLAAAEISTDTQYF. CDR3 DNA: TGTGCCAGCAGCTTAGCGGCGGCTGAGATAAGCACAGATACGCAGTATTTT.

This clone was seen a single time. This CDR3 is CASSVVEGTYEQYF. DNA of the CDR3: TGTGCCAGCAGCGTAGTAGAGGGAACCTACGAGCAGTACTTC. The chain carries TRBV9 and TRBJ2-7; tentative D call: TRBD2 (5 bases). Germline V CDR1 and CDR2: SGDLS, YYNGEE. CDR3 length equals 14 residues. The V and J ends lost 0 bases and 2 bases respectively, with 9 bases between them.

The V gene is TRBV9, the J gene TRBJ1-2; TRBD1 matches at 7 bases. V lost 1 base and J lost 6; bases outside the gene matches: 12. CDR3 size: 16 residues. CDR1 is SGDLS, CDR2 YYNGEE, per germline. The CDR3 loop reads CASSVNSRGRGNGYTF. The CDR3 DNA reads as TGTGCCAGCAGCGTAAATTCCCGGGGCAGGGGGAATGGCTACACCTTC.

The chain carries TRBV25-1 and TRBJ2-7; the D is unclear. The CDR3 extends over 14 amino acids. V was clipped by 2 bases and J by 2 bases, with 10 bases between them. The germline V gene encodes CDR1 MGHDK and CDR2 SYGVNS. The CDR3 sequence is CASSEQDWPYEQYF. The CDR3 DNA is TGTGCCAGCAGTGAACAGGATTGGCCCTACGAGCAGTACTTC.

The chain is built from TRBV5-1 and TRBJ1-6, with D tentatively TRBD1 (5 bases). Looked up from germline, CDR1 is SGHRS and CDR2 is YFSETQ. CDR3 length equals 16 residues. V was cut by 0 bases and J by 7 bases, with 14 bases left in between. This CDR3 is CASSLAGGTVNSPLHF. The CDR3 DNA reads TGCGCCAGCAGCTTGGCCGGGGGGACGGTAAATTCACCCCTCCACTTT.

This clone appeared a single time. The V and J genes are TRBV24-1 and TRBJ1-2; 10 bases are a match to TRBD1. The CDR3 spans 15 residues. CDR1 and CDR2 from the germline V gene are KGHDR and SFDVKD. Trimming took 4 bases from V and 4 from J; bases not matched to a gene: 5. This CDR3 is CATSDDRGHSYGYTF. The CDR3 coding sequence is TGTGCCACCAGTGACGACAGGGGGCATAGCTATGGCTACACCTTC.

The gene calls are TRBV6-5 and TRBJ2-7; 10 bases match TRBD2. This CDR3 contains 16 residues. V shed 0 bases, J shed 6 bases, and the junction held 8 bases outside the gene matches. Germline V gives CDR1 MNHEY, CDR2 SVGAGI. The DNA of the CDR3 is TGTGCCAGCAGTTACTCGAGGACTAGCGGAGGCGGCGAGCAGTACTTC. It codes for CASSYSRTSGGGEQYF.

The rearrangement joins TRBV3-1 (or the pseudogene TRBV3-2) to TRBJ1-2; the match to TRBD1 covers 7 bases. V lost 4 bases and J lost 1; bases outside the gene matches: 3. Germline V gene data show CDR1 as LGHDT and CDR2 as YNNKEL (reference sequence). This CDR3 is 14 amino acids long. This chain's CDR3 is CASSRRDSNYGYTF. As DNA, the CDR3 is TGTGCCAGCAGCCGCCGGGACAGTAACTATGGCTACACCTTC.

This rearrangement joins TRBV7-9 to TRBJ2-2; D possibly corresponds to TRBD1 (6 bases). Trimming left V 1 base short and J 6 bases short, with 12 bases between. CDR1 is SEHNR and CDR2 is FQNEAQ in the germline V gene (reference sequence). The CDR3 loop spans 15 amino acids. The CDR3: CASSLVGQQAGELFF. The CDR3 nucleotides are TGTGCCAGCAGCTTAGTCGGACAGCAAGCCGGGGAGCTGTTTTTT. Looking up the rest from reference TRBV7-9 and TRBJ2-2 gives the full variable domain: DTGVSQNPRHKITKRGQNVTFRCDPISEHNRLYWYRQTLGQGPEFLTYFQNEAQLEKSRLLSDRFSAERPKGSFSTLEIQRTEQGDSAMYLCASSLVGQQAGELFFGEGSRLTVL.

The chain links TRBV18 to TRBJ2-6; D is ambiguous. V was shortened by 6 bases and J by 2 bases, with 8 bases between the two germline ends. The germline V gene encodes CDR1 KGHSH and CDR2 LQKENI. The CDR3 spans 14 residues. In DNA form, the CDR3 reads TGTGCCAGCTCGAGTAGTACTGGGGCCAACGTCCTGACTTTC. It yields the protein CASSSSTGANVLTF. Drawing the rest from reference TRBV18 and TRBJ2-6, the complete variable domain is NAGVMQNPRHLVRRRGQEARLRCSPMKGHSHVYWYRQLPEEGLKFMVYLQKENIIDESGMPKERFSAEFPKEGPSILRIQQVVRGDSAAYFCASSSSTGANVLTFGAGSRLTVL.

The CDR3 loop is CASSPRSGSTQETQYF. DNA of the CDR3: TGCGCCAGCAGTCCCCGTAGCGGGAGTACGCAAGAGACCCAGTACTTC. V and J are TRBV5-1 and TRBJ2-5; 9 nucleotides match TRBD2. Trimming cost V 5 bases and J 2 bases; bases outside gene matches: 10. This CDR3 is 16 amino acids long. Germline CDR1 is SGHRS and CDR2 is YFSETQ. Supplemented by reference TRBV5-1 and TRBJ2-5, the full variable domain reads KAGVTQTPRYLIKTRGQQVTLSCSPISGHRSVSWYQQTPGQGLQFLFEYFSETQRNKGNFPGRFSGRQFSNSRSEMNVSTLELGDSALYLCASSPRSGSTQETQYFGPGTRLLVL.

DNA of the CDR3: TGTGCCAGTAGTATACGAGGACCACCCGGGGGGGAGCAGTACTTC. This gives the protein CASSIRGPPGGEQYF. This chain uses TRBV19 with TRBJ2-7; 7 bases are a match to TRBD2. The CDR3 loop spans 15 amino acids. Germline V CDR1 and CDR2: LNHDA, SQIVND (reference sequence). Losses at the gene ends were 2 bases for V and 7 bases for J; bases not matched to a gene: 11.

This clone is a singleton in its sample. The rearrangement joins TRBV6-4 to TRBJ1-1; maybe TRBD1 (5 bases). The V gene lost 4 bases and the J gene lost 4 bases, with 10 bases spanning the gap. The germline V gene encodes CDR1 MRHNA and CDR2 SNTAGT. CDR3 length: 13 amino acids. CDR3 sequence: CASSVQRGTEAFF. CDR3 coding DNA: TGTGCCAGCAGTGTCCAAAGGGGCACTGAAGCTTTCTTT.

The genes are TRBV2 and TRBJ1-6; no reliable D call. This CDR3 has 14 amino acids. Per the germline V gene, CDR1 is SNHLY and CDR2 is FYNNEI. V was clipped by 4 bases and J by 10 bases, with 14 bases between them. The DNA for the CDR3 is TGTGCCAGCAGTGGTGGGCAGCACCTATCACCCCTCCACTTT. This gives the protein CASSGGQHLSPLHF.

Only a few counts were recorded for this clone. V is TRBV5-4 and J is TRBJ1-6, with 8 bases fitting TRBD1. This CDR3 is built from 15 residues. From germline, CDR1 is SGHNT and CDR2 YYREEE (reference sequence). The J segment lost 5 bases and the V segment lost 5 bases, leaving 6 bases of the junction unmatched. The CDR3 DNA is TGTGCCAGCAGATCGGACAGGGCGAATAATTCACCCCTCCACTTT. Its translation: CASRSDRANNSPLHF.

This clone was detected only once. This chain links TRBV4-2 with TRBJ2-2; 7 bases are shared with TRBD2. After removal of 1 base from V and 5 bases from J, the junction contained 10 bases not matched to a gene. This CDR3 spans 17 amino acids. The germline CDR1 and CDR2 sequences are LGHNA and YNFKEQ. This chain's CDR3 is CASSQGLAGVLTGELFF. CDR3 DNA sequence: TGTGCCAGCAGCCAAGGGTTGGCGGGAGTATTGACCGGGGAGCTGTTTTTT.

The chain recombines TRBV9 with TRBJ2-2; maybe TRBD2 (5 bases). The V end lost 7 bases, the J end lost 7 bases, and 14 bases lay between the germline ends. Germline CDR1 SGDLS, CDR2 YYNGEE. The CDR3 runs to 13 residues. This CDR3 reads CASSFLGSGELFF. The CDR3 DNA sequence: TGTGCCAGCTCCTTCCTGGGGAGCGGGGAGCTGTTTTTT.